These T cell receptor beta chains were read from a single sample in a study of OX40 agonist ivuxolimab in advanced cancers. Generated by immunoSEQ multiplex PCR, the TCRdb table keeps only in-frame clones and is missing some. The table lists about 25,000 clones, roughly 77% of them singletons. The sequences come from CD4+ or CD8+ T cells sorted from blood, collected in a trial of the OX40 agonist ivuxolimab. The receptor set was obtained from an adult with an advanced solid tumor such as melanoma, head and neck, liver or kidney cancer. CDR3s leave out the opening cysteine and the closing phenylalanine or tryptophan. The order of the fields is clone size, D gene, J gene, V gene, CDR3 length, CDR3 protein. A D gene is named only where the DNA matches it firmly. Clone sizes are given selectively: once, few, many, or a class where the clone is expanded.

size: NA; D: NA; J: TRBJ2-3; V: TRBV7-3; length: 13; CDR3: ASSLSGQGLDTQY
size: once; D: NA; J: TRBJ2-2; V: TRBV15; length: 12; CDR3: ATSRDRGSGELF
size: NA; D: NA; J: TRBJ2-7; V: TRBV28; length: 15; CDR3: ASSFARLRSGRYEQY
size: NA; D: NA; J: TRBJ2-7; V: TRBV20-1; length: 8; CDR3: SANVHEQY
size: NA; D: NA; J: TRBJ1-6; V: TRBV28; length: 13; CDR3: ASVTPGRDNSPLH
size: NA; D: TRBD2; J: TRBJ2-5; V: TRBV25-1; length: 13; CDR3: ASSLGRGARETQY
size: NA; D: NA; J: TRBJ1-5; V: TRBV10-3; length: 12; CDR3: AISQSGEDQPQH
size: many; D: TRBD2; J: TRBJ2-3; V: TRBV28; length: 17; CDR3: ASSRAGTSAFMGADTQY
size: NA; D: NA; J: TRBJ1-4; V: TRBV19; length: 13; CDR3: ASWAGRGTAEKLF
size: NA; D: NA; J: TRBJ2-1; V: TRBV6-5; length: 12; CDR3: ASSYSSSSNEQF
size: NA; D: NA; J: TRBJ2-7; V: TRBV28; length: 14; CDR3: ASSFVRAELSYEQY
size: NA; D: NA; J: TRBJ1-2; V: TRBV27; length: 11; CDR3: ASGLGGVFGYT
size: NA; D: NA; J: TRBJ2-7; V: TRBV5-6; length: 10; CDR3: ASSSSSYEQY
size: NA; D: NA; J: TRBJ1-3; V: TRBV9; length: 14; CDR3: ASSPQGITKGNTIY
size: NA; D: NA; J: TRBJ1-2; V: TRBV4-2; length: 12; CDR3: ASSQDNSLWGYT
size: NA; D: TRBD2; J: TRBJ2-3; V: TRBV7-9; length: 14; CDR3: ASSHPSGAITDTQY
size: NA; D: NA; J: TRBJ2-3; V: TRBV7-3; length: 12; CDR3: ASSLLGGADTQY
size: NA; D: NA; J: TRBJ1-3; V: TRBV10-1; length: 13; CDR3: ASKPDCRSGNTIY
size: NA; D: NA; J: TRBJ2-5; V: TRBV14; length: 13; CDR3: ASSQGTSNQETQY
size: NA; D: TRBD1; J: TRBJ2-3; V: TRBV29-1; length: 13; CDR3: SATSAGGNTDTQY
size: NA; D: NA; J: TRBJ1-1; V: TRBV28; length: 12; CDR3: ASSLFTENTEAF
size: NA; D: NA; J: TRBJ2-1; V: TRBV2; length: 13; CDR3: ASGRGRNSYNEQF
size: few; D: TRBD1; J: TRBJ1-5; V: TRBV18; length: 13; CDR3: ASSPGTGPSSPQH
size: once; D: NA; J: TRBJ2-4; V: TRBV6-5; length: 13; CDR3: ATMRGVEDKNIQY
size: NA; D: NA; J: TRBJ1-1; V: TRBV27; length: 14; CDR3: ASSLRGPQMNTEAF
size: NA; D: NA; J: TRBJ2-2; V: TRBV10-3; length: 14; CDR3: AISESKQGPTGELF
size: NA; D: TRBD1; J: TRBJ1-5; V: TRBV30; length: 13; CDR3: AWSAGQGAFQPQH
size: NA; D: NA; J: TRBJ1-1; V: TRBV4-1; length: 14; CDR3: ASSRVAGNVNTEAF
size: NA; D: NA; J: TRBJ2-7; V: TRBV13; length: 11; CDR3: ASSLTHSYEQY
size: NA; D: TRBD2; J: TRBJ2-5; V: TRBV5-4; length: 14; CDR3: ASSSGLAGEGETQY
size: NA; D: NA; J: TRBJ2-7; V: TRBV7-9; length: 10; CDR3: ASSFQPYEQY
size: NA; D: NA; J: TRBJ2-5; V: TRBV14; length: 12; CDR3: ASSQDSVLWLQY
size: NA; D: TRBD1; J: TRBJ2-7; V: TRBV2; length: 14; CDR3: ASTRDRGGLSYEQY
size: once; D: NA; J: TRBJ1-6; V: TRBV7-3; length: 11; CDR3: ASSLNFGSPLH
size: few; D: NA; J: TRBJ1-2; V: TRBV6-6; length: 12; CDR3: ASTPSGPVHGYT
size: NA; D: NA; J: TRBJ2-3; V: TRBV6-1; length: 15; CDR3: ASSDRVLWQSTDTQY
size: NA; D: TRBD2; J: TRBJ2-7; V: TRBV6-5; length: 14; CDR3: ASSFGSAGGPGEQY